The 6 T cell receptor beta chains below all came from one sample that was sequenced in a study of graft-versus-host responses after intestinal transplantation. Sequencing was performed with immunoSEQ multiplex PCR; in TCRdb, only in-frame clones are kept and a portion is missing. The data contain roughly 110,000 clones, about 91% of them singletons. For these TCRs, the target antigens are not known. The sample in question was unstimulated CD4+ T cells sorted from spleen or lymph node cells, obtained before transplant. All receptors derive from a human donor who was the organ donor for an intestinal transplant.

The chain combines TRBV14 with TRBJ1-4; 7 positions match TRBD1. The CDR3 covers 13 residues. Germline V CDR1 and CDR2: SGHDN, FVKESK. With 4 bases clipped from V and 10 bases from J, the junction kept 6 bases outside the gene matches. CDR3 sequence reads: CASSRQGGVKLFF. The CDR3 nucleotides are TGTGCCAGCAGCCGACAGGGTGGAGTAAAACTGTTTTTT.

The sample holds one count of this clone. The chain carries TRBV27 and TRBJ1-1, with D unclear. The ends were cut back, 3 bases at V and 3 bases at J, with 11 bases in the middle. The CDR3 sequence is 14 residues long. Looked up from germline, CDR1 is MNHEY and CDR2 is SMNVEV (reference sequence). CDR3 region: CASSFRRADTEAFF. The CDR3 DNA reads as TGTGCCAGCAGTTTCCGACGGGCAGACACTGAAGCTTTCTTT.

CDR3 bases: TGTGCCAGCAGCTTTGGGACGCTAGCCAAAAACATTCAGTACTTC. Translation: CASSFGTLAKNIQYF. The genes are TRBV7-2 and TRBJ2-4; the D gene could be TRBD1 or TRBD2 (5 bases each). The CDR3 runs 15 residues. The germline CDR1 and CDR2 sequences are SGHTA and FQGNSA. V shed 3 bases and J shed 0 bases, with 9 bases lying between them.

The J gene is TRBJ2-1, the V gene TRBV5-1; 8 bases are a match to TRBD2. This CDR3 is built from 13 residues. V was clipped by 4 bases and J by 6 bases; unmatched bases: 3. Germline CDR1 is SGHRS and CDR2 is YFSETQ. CDR3 sequence: CASSERETNEQFF. The CDR3 DNA reads as TGCGCCAGCAGCGAGCGGGAGACCAATGAGCAGTTCTTC.

This clone was detected only once. The chain combines TRBV5-6 with TRBJ2-7; D may be TRBD1 or TRBD2 (5 bases each). V was shortened by 2 bases and J by 2 bases, with 11 bases between the two germline ends. CDR3 length: 14 amino acids. Germline loops: CDR1 SGHDT, CDR2 YYEEEE. CDR3 nucleotide sequence: TGTGCCAGCAGCTTATACCGGGACCCCTACGAGCAGTACTTC. Translating gives CASSLYRDPYEQYF.

The chain is built from TRBV27 and TRBJ2-2; D is perhaps TRBD2 (5 bases). CDR3 size: 17 residues. The germline V and J ends were trimmed by 5 bases and 4 bases, with 20 bases remaining between them. Germline V gene data show CDR1 as MNHEY and CDR2 as SMNVEV (reference sequence). CDR3 in amino acids: CASSPGSSGWGTGELFF. In nucleotides, the CDR3 is TGTGCCAGCAGTCCTGGTTCTTCGGGGTGGGGCACCGGGGAGCTGTTTTTT.